A selection of T cell receptor beta chains follows, all from one sample in a study of Tregs in tolerant kidney transplant recipients. Sequenced by immunoSEQ multiplex PCR; TCRdb stores in-frame clones only, minus some. The repertoire holds tens of thousands of clones, with roughly 98% as singletons. Material: CD4+ T cells from blood, obtained before the transplant. Receptor source: a human donor who received a combined kidney and bone marrow transplant. Both conserved end residues are part of each CDR3. The D gene is left open where the match is weak. Expanded clones get a size class; other rows say once, few or many, or leave the size out.

size,J,V,D,CDR3,DNA
NA,TRBJ2-3,TRBV9,NA,CASSARTVLSDTQYF,TGTGCCAGCAGCGCCCGTACGGTGCTTTCAGATACGCAGTATTTT
NA,TRBJ2-7,TRBV7-8,TRBD2,CASSLGAGLAYEQYF,TGTGCCAGCAGCTTAGGGGCGGGACTAGCGTACGAGCAGTACTTC
NA,TRBJ1-2,TRBV5-6,TRBD1,CASRIQGSVLWYTF,TGTGCCAGCAGGATACAGGGGAGCGTTCTTTGGTACACCTTC
NA,TRBJ1-2,TRBV9,TRBD1,CASSVRDRGGYTF,TGTGCCAGCAGCGTAAGGGACAGGGGCGGCTACACCTTC
NA,TRBJ2-5,TRBV7-6,NA,CASSFPPGGRGETQYF,TGTGCCAGCAGCTTCCCTCCCGGGGGGCGGGGAGAGACCCAGTACTTC
NA,TRBJ2-1,TRBV7-3,TRBD2,CASSLGLVYEQFF,TGTGCCAGCAGCTTGGGACTAGTCTATGAGCAGTTCTTC
once,TRBJ2-1,TRBV30,NA,CAWSVLGSVQFF,TGTGCCTGGAGTGTACTGGGCTCTGTGCAGTTCTTC
NA,TRBJ1-2,TRBV4-2,NA,CASSQENGVGYTF,TGTGCCAGCAGCCAAGAGAACGGGGTTGGCTACACCTTC
NA,TRBJ2-1,TRBV27,NA,CASKNYSPTNEQFF,TGTGCCAGCAAAAATTACTCCCCTACTAATGAGCAGTTCTTC
NA,TRBJ2-1,TRBV4-3,TRBD2,CASSQAPRGTSDHNEQFF,TGCGCCAGCAGCCAAGCCCCCCGAGGGACTAGCGATCACAATGAGCAGTTCTTC
NA,TRBJ1-2,TRBV7-9,TRBD1,CASSYAPGTGGYYGYTF,TGTGCCAGCAGTTATGCCCCCGGGACAGGGGGGTACTATGGCTACACCTTC
NA,TRBJ2-7,TRBV7-9,NA,CASSLEFRDEQYF,TGTGCCAGCAGCTTAGAATTCAGGGACGAGCAGTACTTC
NA,TRBJ2-7,TRBV7-3,NA,CASSLAPQGNYEQYF,TGTGCCAGCAGCTTAGCCCCCCAGGGGAACTACGAGCAGTACTTC
NA,TRBJ2-1,TRBV14,TRBD2,CASSLAGPYNEQFF,TGTGCCAGCAGCCTAGCGGGCCCTTACAATGAGCAGTTCTTC
NA,TRBJ2-1,TRBV18,NA,CASSALTRNEQFF,TGTGCCAGCTCCGCGCTAACCCGCAATGAGCAGTTCTTC
NA,TRBJ2-5,TRBV7-6,TRBD2,CASTSAGTETQYF,TGTGCCAGCACATCAGCGGGAACAGAGACCCAGTACTTC
NA,TRBJ2-7,TRBV19,NA,CASSIDRGPGEQYF,TGTGCCAGTAGTATAGATCGCGGGCCCGGCGAGCAGTACTTC
NA,TRBJ2-7,TRBV6-6,NA,CASTPSPGWVYEQYF,TGTGCCAGCACCCCGTCGCCAGGGTGGGTTTACGAGCAGTACTTC
NA,TRBJ2-1,TRBV7-9,TRBD2,CASSSPGLAGPNNEQFF,TGTGCCAGCAGCTCACCGGGACTAGCGGGACCAAACAATGAGCAGTTCTTC
NA,TRBJ1-2,TRBV18,TRBD1,CASSPGDRERSYTF,TGTGCCAGCTCACCGGGGGACAGGGAAAGGAGCTACACCTTC
NA,TRBJ1-2,TRBV7-2,NA,CASSLAFYQGNYGYTF,TGTGCCAGCAGCTTAGCGTTTTACCAGGGTAACTATGGCTACACCTTC
NA,TRBJ1-1,TRBV11-2,TRBD1,CASSFRTGNTEAFF,TGTGCCAGCAGCTTCCGGACAGGCAACACTGAAGCTTTCTTT
NA,TRBJ1-2,TRBV4-1,NA,CASSQVRAGKNGYTF,TGCGCCAGCAGCCAAGTTAGGGCAGGGAAAAATGGCTACACCTTC
NA,TRBJ2-7,TRBV5-1,NA,CASSLVGPGYEQYF,TGCGCCAGCAGCTTGGTTGGCCCTGGCTACGAGCAGTACTTC
NA,TRBJ2-3,TRBV11-3,TRBD2,CASSLGTSGRTDTQYF,TGTGCCAGCAGCTTAGGAACTAGCGGGAGAACAGATACGCAGTATTTT
NA,TRBJ2-7,TRBV5-6,NA,CASSSGVSGYYEQYF,TGTGCCAGCAGCTCGGGGGTTTCAGGGTACTACGAGCAGTACTTC
NA,TRBJ2-3,TRBV27,NA,CASSSEDSRSTDTQYF,TGTGCCAGCAGTTCAGAGGACAGTCGGAGCACAGATACGCAGTATTTT
NA,TRBJ2-2,TRBV7-2,TRBD1,CASSFNLQGAQTGELFF,TGTGCCAGCAGCTTTAACTTGCAGGGGGCGCAAACCGGGGAGCTGTTTTTT
NA,TRBJ2-2,TRBV16,TRBD2,CASSPRLSAGRWTGELFF,TGTGCCAGCAGCCCCCGACTAAGCGCCGGGAGGTGGACCGGGGAGCTGTTTTTT
NA,TRBJ2-1,TRBV21-1,NA,CASSSPARVWGNEQFF,TGTGCCAGCAGCTCTCCCGCGAGGGTTTGGGGAAATGAGCAGTTCTTC
NA,TRBJ1-2,TRBV27,NA,CASSSPTALSGGYTF,TGTGCCAGCAGTAGCCCGACAGCTCTCTCCGGTGGCTACACCTTC
NA,TRBJ1-6,TRBV5-1,TRBD1,CASSFGQAKSSPLHF,TGCGCCAGCAGCTTCGGACAGGCTAAGAGTTCACCCCTCCACTTT
NA,TRBJ2-5,TRBV2,TRBD2,CAGSSGGQETQYF,TGTGCCGGAAGTAGCGGGGGGCAAGAGACCCAGTACTTC
NA,TRBJ1-1,TRBV19,NA,CASSTQAGTEAFF,TGTGCCAGTAGTACACAAGCAGGCACTGAAGCTTTCTTT
NA,TRBJ1-5,TRBV18,NA,CASSSGRDNQPQHF,TGTGCCAGCTCATCGGGCAGGGATAATCAGCCCCAGCATTTT
NA,TRBJ2-1,TRBV7-2,TRBD2,CASSLTGTSGRSEQFF,TGTGCCAGCAGCTTGACCGGGACTAGCGGGAGAAGCGAGCAGTTCTTC
NA,TRBJ1-6,TRBV30,TRBD1,CAWMGDRGPLHF,TGTGCCTGGATGGGGGACAGGGGACCCCTCCACTTT